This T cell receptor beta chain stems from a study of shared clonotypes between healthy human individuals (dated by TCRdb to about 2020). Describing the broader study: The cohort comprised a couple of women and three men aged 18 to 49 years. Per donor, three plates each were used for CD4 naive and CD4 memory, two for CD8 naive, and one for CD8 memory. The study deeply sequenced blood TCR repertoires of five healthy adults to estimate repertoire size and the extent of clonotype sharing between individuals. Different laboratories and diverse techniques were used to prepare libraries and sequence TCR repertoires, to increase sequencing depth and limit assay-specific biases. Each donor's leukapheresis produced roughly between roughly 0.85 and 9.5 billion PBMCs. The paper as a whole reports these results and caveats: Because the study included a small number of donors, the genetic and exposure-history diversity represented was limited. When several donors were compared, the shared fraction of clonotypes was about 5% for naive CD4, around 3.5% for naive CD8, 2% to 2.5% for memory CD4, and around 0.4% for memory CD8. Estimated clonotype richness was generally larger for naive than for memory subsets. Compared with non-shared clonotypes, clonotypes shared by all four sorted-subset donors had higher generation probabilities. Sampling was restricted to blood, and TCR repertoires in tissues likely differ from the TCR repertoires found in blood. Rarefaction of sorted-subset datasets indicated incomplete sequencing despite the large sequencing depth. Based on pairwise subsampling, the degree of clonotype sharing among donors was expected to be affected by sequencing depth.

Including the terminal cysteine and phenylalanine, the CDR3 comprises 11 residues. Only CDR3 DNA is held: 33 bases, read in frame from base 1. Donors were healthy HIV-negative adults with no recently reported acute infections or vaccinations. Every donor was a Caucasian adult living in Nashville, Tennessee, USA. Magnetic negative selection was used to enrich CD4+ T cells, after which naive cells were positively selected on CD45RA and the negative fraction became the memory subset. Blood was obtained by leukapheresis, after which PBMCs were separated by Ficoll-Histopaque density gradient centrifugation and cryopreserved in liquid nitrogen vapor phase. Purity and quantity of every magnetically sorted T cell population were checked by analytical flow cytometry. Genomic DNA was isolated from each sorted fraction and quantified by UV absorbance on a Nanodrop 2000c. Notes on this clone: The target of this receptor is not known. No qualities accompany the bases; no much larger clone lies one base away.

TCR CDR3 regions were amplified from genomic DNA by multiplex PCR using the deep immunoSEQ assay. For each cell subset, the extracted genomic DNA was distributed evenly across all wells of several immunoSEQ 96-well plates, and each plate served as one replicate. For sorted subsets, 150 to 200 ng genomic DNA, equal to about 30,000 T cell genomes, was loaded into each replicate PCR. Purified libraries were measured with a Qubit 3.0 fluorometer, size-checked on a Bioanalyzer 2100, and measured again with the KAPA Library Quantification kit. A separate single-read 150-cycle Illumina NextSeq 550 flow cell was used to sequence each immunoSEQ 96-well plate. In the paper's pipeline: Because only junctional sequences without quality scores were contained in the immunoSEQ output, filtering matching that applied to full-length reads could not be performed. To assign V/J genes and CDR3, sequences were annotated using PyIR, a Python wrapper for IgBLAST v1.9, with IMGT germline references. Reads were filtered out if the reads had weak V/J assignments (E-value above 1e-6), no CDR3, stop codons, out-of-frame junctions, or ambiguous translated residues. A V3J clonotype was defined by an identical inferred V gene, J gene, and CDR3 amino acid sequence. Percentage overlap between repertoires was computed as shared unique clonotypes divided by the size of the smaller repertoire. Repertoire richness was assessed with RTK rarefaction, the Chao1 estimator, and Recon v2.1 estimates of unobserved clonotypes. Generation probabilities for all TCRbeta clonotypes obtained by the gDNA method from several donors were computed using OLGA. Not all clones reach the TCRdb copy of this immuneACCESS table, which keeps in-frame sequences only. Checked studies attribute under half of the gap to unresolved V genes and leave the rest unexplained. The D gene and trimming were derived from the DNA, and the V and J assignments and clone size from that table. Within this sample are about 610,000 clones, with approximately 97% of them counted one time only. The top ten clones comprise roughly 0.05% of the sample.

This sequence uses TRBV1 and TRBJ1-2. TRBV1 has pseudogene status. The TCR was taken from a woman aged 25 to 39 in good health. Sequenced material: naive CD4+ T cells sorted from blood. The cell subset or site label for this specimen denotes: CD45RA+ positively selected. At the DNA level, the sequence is TGCACCAGCATCGTTCGAGCGAGCTACACCTTC. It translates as CTSIVRASYTF.